A single sample is the source of the 27 T cell receptor beta chains below, sequenced in a study of cytomegalovirus exposure and HLA in healthy donors. Profiled with immunoSEQ multiplex PCR; TCRdb holds only in-frame clones, not every one. The sample shows fewer than 300,000 clones, 88% of them seen only once. The material sequenced was PBMCs. The receptors were sampled from a woman aged 18-29 years in good health and CMV-seronegative.

The chain recombines TRBV28 with TRBJ2-3, with 10 positions matching TRBD1. V lost 5 bases, J lost 4 bases, and 12 bases stayed unmatched. Germline values: CDR1 MDHEN, CDR2 SYDVKM. The CDR3 runs 17 residues. The CDR3 region has the DNA TGTGCCAGCAGTCCTATGGTGGGACAGGGGTTAGCAGATACGCAGTATTTT. Amino acids: CASSPMVGQGLADTQYF.

This chain connects TRBV6-6 to TRBJ2-3; 14 nucleotides agree with TRBD2. Trimming removed 6 bases from V and 6 bases from J; junction bases left unmatched: 8. In germline, CDR1 is MNHNY, CDR2 SVGAGI (reference sequence). CDR3 length: 16 residues. The CDR3 reads CASSPRLAGGSDTQYF. CDR3 coding DNA: TGTGCCAGCAGCCCTAGACTAGCGGGAGGGAGTGATACGCAGTATTTT.

In this sample, this clone turned up once. V gene TRBV11-2 combines with J gene TRBJ2-7; 13 positions match TRBD2. Germline loops: CDR1 SGHAT, CDR2 FQNNGV. This CDR3 contains 19 residues. V dropped 5 bases and J dropped 0; count of bases not matched to a gene: 13. The CDR3 is CASSRWRTSGSILSYEQYF. The CDR3 DNA is TGTGCCAGCAGCCGTTGGCGGACTAGCGGGAGTATTCTCTCCTACGAGCAGTACTTC. The full variable domain, its missing parts supplied by reference TRBV11-2 and TRBJ2-7, is EAGVAQSPRYKIIEKRQSVAFWCNPISGHATLYWYQQILGQGPKLLIQFQNNGVVDDSQLPKDRFSAERLKGVDSTLKIQPAKLEDSAVYLCASSRWRTSGSILSYEQYFGPGTRLTVT.

The chain carries TRBV10-3 and TRBJ1-2, with D unresolved. V lost 2 bases and J lost 6, with 10 bases in between. Germline V gene data show CDR1 as ENHRY and CDR2 as SYGVKD. The CDR3 is made up of 13 amino acids. CDR3 sequence: CAISERGPDGYTF. CDR3 coding DNA: TGTGCCATCAGTGAGCGGGGTCCCGATGGCTACACCTTC.

This clone was counted once. For the CDR3, the DNA is TGTGCCAGCAGGGCATACGGGTTATCCAATGAGCAGTTCTTC. Translating it yields CASRAYGLSNEQFF. V and J are TRBV6-6 and TRBJ2-1; D is unresolved. The CDR3 has 14 amino acids. V was shortened by 6 bases and J by 6 bases, with 15 bases between the two germline ends. Per the germline V gene, CDR1 is MNHNY and CDR2 is SVGAGI (reference sequence).

This clone was seen a single time. The J gene is TRBJ1-2, the V gene TRBV19; possible D gene TRBD1, 6 bases. Per the germline V gene, CDR1 is LNHDA and CDR2 is SQIVND (reference sequence). The germline V and J ends were trimmed by 4 bases and 0 bases, with 18 bases remaining between them. This CDR3 spans 17 amino acids. This CDR3 reads CASSKEGNRAPNYGYTF. CDR3 in DNA: TGTGCCAGTAGTAAAGAAGGGAACAGGGCCCCTAACTATGGCTACACCTTC.

This clone occurred once. V is TRBV7-8 and J is TRBJ1-2; 8 bases line up with TRBD1. V shed 5 bases and J 4 bases; nucleotides not matched to a gene: 9. Germline V gene data show CDR1 as SGHVS and CDR2 as FQNEAQ. This CDR3 has 15 amino acids. CDR3: CASSPLSGGVYGYTF. DNA of the CDR3: TGTGCCAGCAGCCCACTTTCAGGGGGCGTCTATGGCTACACCTTC.

The chain carries TRBV28 and TRBJ2-7, with TRBD1 as a possible D gene (6 bases). The CDR3 spans 13 residues. The germline CDR1 and CDR2 sequences are MDHEN and SYDVKM. Trimming took 4 bases from V and 4 from J, leaving 11 bases between them. The CDR3 DNA is TGTGCCAGCAGTTCTCTTGGACAGTACGAGCAGTACTTC. It yields the protein CASSSLGQYEQYF.

The chain couples TRBV14 to TRBJ1-4; D unresolved. This CDR3 region has 12 residues. The V gene lost 4 bases and the J gene lost 4 bases, with 4 bases spanning the gap. Germline CDR1 SGHDN, CDR2 FVKESK. The CDR3 sequence: CASSRRNEKLFF. Here the CDR3 DNA reads TGTGCCAGCAGCCGTCGTAATGAAAAACTGTTTTTT.

V usage is TRBV18 and J usage is TRBJ1-4, with D unclear. CDR1 and CDR2 from the germline V gene are KGHSH and LQKENI. The CDR3 has 12 amino acids. The germline V and J ends were trimmed by 4 bases and 4 bases, with 4 bases remaining between them. CDR3 sequence (DNA): TGTGCCAGCTCACTCTTTAATGAAAAACTGTTTTTT. Its translation: CASSLFNEKLFF.

The gene calls are TRBV6-6 and TRBJ2-1; TRBD2 agrees at 7 bases. Germline CDR1 and CDR2: MNHNY and SVGAGI (reference sequence). This CDR3 has 16 residues. V gave up 0 bases and J gave up 4 bases; unmatched junction bases: 6. The CDR3 DNA sequence: TGTGCCAGCAGTTACTCGATTCGGGACTATTACAATGAGCAGTTCTTC. Translation: CASSYSIRDYYNEQFF.

The chain couples TRBV5-4 to TRBJ1-2; D may be TRBD1 (6 bases). This CDR3 has 16 amino acids. Germline loops: CDR1 SGHNT, CDR2 YYREEE (reference sequence). The V end was cut by 0 bases, the J end by 4 bases, with 16 bases between. The CDR3, as DNA: TGTGCCAGCAGCTTGGTAGGGGGAGCTTTGGCCTATGGCTACACCTTC. It is translated as CASSLVGGALAYGYTF.

The chain couples TRBV19 to TRBJ2-5; 7 bases are shared with TRBD2. CDR3 length: 15 amino acids. V dropped 0 bases and J dropped 5; count of bases not matched to a gene: 6. The V gene's germline CDR1 is LNHDA and CDR2 SQIVND (reference sequence). Here the CDR3 reads CASSIEGGRGETQYF. CDR3 bases: TGTGCCAGTAGTATAGAGGGCGGGAGAGGGGAGACCCAGTACTTC. Variable domain in full (rest from reference TRBV19 and TRBJ2-5): DGGITQSPKYLFRKEGQNVTLSCEQNLNHDAMYWYRQDPGQGLRLIYYSQIVNDFQKGDIAEGYSVSREKKESFPLTVTSAQKNPTAFYLCASSIEGGRGETQYFGPGTRLLVL.

The chain is built from TRBV2 and TRBJ2-1, with TRBD2 identical over 11 bases. J lost 8 bases, V lost 7 bases, and 7 bases had no gene match. There are 14 residues in the CDR3. Germline-derived CDR1 and CDR2 are SNHLY and FYNNEI. CDR3 in amino acids: CASTVTSGSHEQFF. The CDR3 DNA reads as TGTGCCAGCACGGTCACTAGCGGGAGCCATGAGCAGTTCTTC.

The chain recombines TRBV28 with TRBJ2-3; 7 bases agree with TRBD2. Per germline, CDR1 MDHEN and CDR2 SYDVKM. This CDR3 spans 12 amino acids. Trimming took 5 bases from V and 8 from J; bases not matched to a gene: 4. CDR3 sequence: CASSRLAVTQYF. The CDR3 bases are TGTGCCAGCAGTCGACTAGCAGTTACGCAGTATTTT.

This clone was observed once. The chain links TRBV29-1 to TRBJ2-7, with 7 bases aligning to TRBD1. Germline values: CDR1 SQVTM, CDR2 ANQGSEA. The V segment lost 0 bases and the J segment 2 bases; nucleotides outside the gene matches: 7. The CDR3 is 15 residues long. CDR3 sequence: CSVEDWDRNPYEQYF. DNA for the CDR3: TGCAGCGTTGAAGATTGGGACAGAAATCCCTACGAGCAGTACTTC.

The chain is built from TRBV15 and TRBJ2-3, with D uncertain. The V end was cut by 0 bases, the J end by 0 bases, with 7 bases between. Germline V gene lookup returns CDR1 LNHNV and CDR2 YYDKDF (reference sequence). CDR3 size: 15 residues. The CDR3 nucleotides read TGTGCCACCAGCAGAGAACAGTCTAGCACAGATACGCAGTATTTT. Amino acids: CATSREQSSTDTQYF.

This clone has only one observation. This chain connects TRBV27 to TRBJ2-1, with 7 bases matching TRBD2. Germline CDR1 reads MNHEY; CDR2 reads SMNVEV (reference sequence). Losses at the gene ends were 5 bases for V and 5 bases for J; bases not matched to a gene: 6. This CDR3 is built from 14 residues. CDR3 in amino acids: CASSQAGRNNEQFF. For the CDR3, the DNA is TGTGCCAGCAGTCAAGCGGGAAGAAACAATGAGCAGTTCTTC.

This chain uses TRBV6-4 with TRBJ2-7; D unresolved. V lost 4 bases to trimming and J lost 6 bases, with 10 bases between them. CDR1 and CDR2 from the germline V gene are MRHNA and SNTAGT. CDR3 length: 12 residues. CDR3 nucleotide sequence: TGTGCCAGCAGTGTGAGAGCAACCGAGCAGTACTTC. Translated, it gives CASSVRATEQYF.

CDR3 nucleotides: TGTGCCAGCAGCACCACAGGGGTGGCGATTGGTGAAAAACTGTTTTTT. Residues: CASSTTGVAIGEKLFF. V gene TRBV9 combines with J gene TRBJ1-4; 7 positions match TRBD1. V trimming: 4 bases; J trimming: 7 bases; junction bases outside the gene matches: 13. CDR3 length: 16 residues. CDR1 and CDR2 from the germline V gene are SGDLS and YYNGEE. Based on the CDR3 plus reference TRBV9 and TRBJ1-4, the full variable domain is DSGVTQTPKHLITATGQRVTLRCSPRSGDLSVYWYQQSLDQGLQFLIQYYNGEERAKGNILERFSAQQFPDLHSELNLSSLELGDSALYFCASSTTGVAIGEKLFFGSGTQLSVL.

The gene calls are TRBV11-2 and TRBJ2-3; 7 bases agree with TRBD2. CDR1 is SGHAT, CDR2 FQNNGV, per germline. V trimming: 1 base; J trimming: 5 bases; junction bases outside the gene matches: 0. This CDR3 is built from 13 residues. CDR3 DNA: TGTGCCAGCAGCTTAGCGGGGGGAGATACGCAGTATTTT. This translates into CASSLAGGDTQYF. The entire variable domain, with the rest obtained from reference TRBV11-2 and TRBJ2-3, is as follows: EAGVAQSPRYKIIEKRQSVAFWCNPISGHATLYWYQQILGQGPKLLIQFQNNGVVDDSQLPKDRFSAERLKGVDSTLKIQPAKLEDSAVYLCASSLAGGDTQYFGPGTRLTVL.

This clone was observed once. The chain recombines TRBV5-1 with TRBJ2-7; 11 bases align to TRBD2. The J segment lost 0 bases and the V segment lost 4 bases, leaving 3 bases of the junction unmatched. Per the germline V gene, CDR1 is SGHRS and CDR2 is YFSETQ. The length of the CDR3 is 15 residues. CDR3 loop: CASSAGLAGSYEQYF. In DNA form, the CDR3 reads TGCGCCAGCAGCGCCGGACTAGCGGGCTCCTACGAGCAGTACTTC.

This chain links TRBV20-1 with TRBJ2-7, with D possibly matching TRBD1 (6 bases). Germline CDR1 reads DFQATT; CDR2 reads SNEGSKA (reference sequence). This CDR3 is built from 11 residues. V dropped 2 bases and J dropped 5 bases, with 7 bases sitting between them. The CDR3: CSARRDNEQYF. CDR3 in DNA: TGCAGTGCTAGAAGGGACAACGAGCAGTACTTC.

The chain combines TRBV19 with TRBJ1-2; 10 nucleotides agree with TRBD1. CDR1 is LNHDA and CDR2 is SQIVND in the germline V gene (reference sequence). V trimming: 8 bases; J trimming: 5 bases; junction bases outside the gene matches: 5. The CDR3 spans 13 residues. The CDR3: CASGDRGSYGYTF. For the CDR3, the DNA is TGTGCCAGTGGGGACAGGGGTTCTTATGGCTACACCTTC.

This clone was seen just once. V is TRBV14 and J is TRBJ2-1, with 9 bases matching TRBD2. This CDR3 has 16 amino acids. CDR1 SGHDN and CDR2 FVKESK come from the germline V gene. V lost 1 base and J lost 7; bases outside the gene matches: 8. CDR3 amino acids: CASSQGVRLAGNEQFF. The CDR3 DNA follows: TGTGCCAGCAGCCAAGGGGTTCGTCTAGCGGGAAATGAGCAGTTCTTC.

This chain connects TRBV14 to TRBJ2-3, with 8 bases matching TRBD1. The CDR3 totals 16 residues. Per germline, CDR1 SGHDN and CDR2 FVKESK. Trimming at V came to 4 bases and at J to 2 bases, leaving 8 bases not matched to a gene. CDR3 sequence: CASSLRTGWDTDTQYF. CDR3 coding DNA: TGTGCCAGCAGCCTACGGACAGGGTGGGACACAGATACGCAGTATTTT.

This chain uses TRBV6-1 with TRBJ1-4; D call uncertain. This CDR3 comprises 15 residues. V gave up 4 bases and J gave up 1 base, with 10 bases separating them. Germline V gives CDR1 MNHNS, CDR2 SASEGT. Here the CDR3 DNA reads TGTGCCAGCAGTGTCCAAGCTGGAACTAATGAAAAACTGTTTTTT. Protein sequence: CASSVQAGTNEKLFF.